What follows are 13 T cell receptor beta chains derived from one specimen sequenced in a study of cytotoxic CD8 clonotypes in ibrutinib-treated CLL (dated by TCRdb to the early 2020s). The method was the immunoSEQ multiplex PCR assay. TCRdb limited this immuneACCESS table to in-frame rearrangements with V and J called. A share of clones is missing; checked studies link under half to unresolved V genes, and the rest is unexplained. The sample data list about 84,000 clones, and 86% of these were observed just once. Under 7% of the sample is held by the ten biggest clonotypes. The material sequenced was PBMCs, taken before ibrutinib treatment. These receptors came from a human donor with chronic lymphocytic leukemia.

For the CDR3, the DNA is TGTGCCTGGAGTGGAAGTGGGACGGCGGGTACCGGGGAGCTGTTTTTT. It yields the protein CAWSGSGTAGTGELFF. The genes are TRBV30 and TRBJ2-2, with D tentatively TRBD1 or TRBD2 (5 bases each). The CDR3 has 16 residues. Trimming took off 1 base at V and 5 bases at J, with 17 bases between the two ends. From germline, CDR1 is GTSNPN and CDR2 SVGIG (reference sequence).

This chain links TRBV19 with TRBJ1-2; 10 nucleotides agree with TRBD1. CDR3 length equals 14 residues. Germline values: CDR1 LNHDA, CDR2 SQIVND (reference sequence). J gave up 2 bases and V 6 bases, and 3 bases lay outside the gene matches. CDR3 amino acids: CASSLGQGNYGYTF. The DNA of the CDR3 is TGTGCCAGTAGCCTGGGACAGGGGAACTATGGCTACACCTTC.

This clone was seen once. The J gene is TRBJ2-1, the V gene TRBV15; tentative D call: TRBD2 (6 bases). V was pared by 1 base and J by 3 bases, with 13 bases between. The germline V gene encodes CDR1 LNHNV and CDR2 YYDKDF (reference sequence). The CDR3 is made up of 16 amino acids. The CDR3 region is CATSRVFGGGYNEQFF. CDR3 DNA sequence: TGTGCCACCAGCAGAGTCTTTGGGGGAGGCTACAATGAGCAGTTCTTC.

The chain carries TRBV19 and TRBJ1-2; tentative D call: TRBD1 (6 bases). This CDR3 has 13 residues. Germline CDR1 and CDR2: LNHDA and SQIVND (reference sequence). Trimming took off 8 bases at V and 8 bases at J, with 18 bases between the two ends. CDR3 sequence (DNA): TGTGCCAGTCAGCCTGGGGGGGCGGGAGGCTACACCTTC. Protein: CASQPGGAGGYTF.

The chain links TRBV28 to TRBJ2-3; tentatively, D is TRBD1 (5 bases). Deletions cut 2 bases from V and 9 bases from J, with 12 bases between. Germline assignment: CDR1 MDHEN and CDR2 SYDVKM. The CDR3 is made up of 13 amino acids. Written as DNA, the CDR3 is TGTGCCAGCAGTTTAGATCGTAGGGGAACGCAGTATTTT. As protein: CASSLDRRGTQYF.

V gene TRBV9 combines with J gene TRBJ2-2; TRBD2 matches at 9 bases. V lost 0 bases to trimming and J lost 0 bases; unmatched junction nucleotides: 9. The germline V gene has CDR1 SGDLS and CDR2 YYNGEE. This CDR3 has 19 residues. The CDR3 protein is CASSVVSGLAGPNTGELFF. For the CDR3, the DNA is TGTGCCAGCAGCGTAGTTTCTGGCCTAGCGGGGCCGAACACCGGGGAGCTGTTTTTT. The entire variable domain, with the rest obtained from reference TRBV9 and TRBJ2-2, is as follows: DSGVTQTPKHLITATGQRVTLRCSPRSGDLSVYWYQQSLDQGLQFLIQYYNGEERAKGNILERFSAQQFPDLHSELNLSSLELGDSALYFCASSVVSGLAGPNTGELFFGEGSRLTVL.

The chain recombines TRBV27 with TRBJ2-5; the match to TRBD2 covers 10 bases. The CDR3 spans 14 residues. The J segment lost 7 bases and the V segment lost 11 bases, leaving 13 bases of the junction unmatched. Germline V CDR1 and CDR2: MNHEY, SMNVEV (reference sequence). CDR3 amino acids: CAAGRTSGSRTQYF. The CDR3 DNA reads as TGTGCCGCAGGCAGGACTAGCGGTTCCCGGACCCAGTACTTC.

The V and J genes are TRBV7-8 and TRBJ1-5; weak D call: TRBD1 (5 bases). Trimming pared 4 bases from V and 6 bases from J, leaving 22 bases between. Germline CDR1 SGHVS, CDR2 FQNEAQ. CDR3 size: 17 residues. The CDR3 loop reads CASSSQPAQGGFQPQHF. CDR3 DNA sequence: TGTGCCAGCAGCTCCCAACCAGCGCAGGGAGGGTTTCAGCCCCAGCATTTT.

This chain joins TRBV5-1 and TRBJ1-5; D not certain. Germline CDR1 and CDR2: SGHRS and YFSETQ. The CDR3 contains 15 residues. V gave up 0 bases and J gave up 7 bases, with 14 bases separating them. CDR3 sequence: CASSLEGTQGQPQHF. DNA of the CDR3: TGCGCCAGCAGCTTGGAGGGAACCCAAGGCCAGCCCCAGCATTTT.

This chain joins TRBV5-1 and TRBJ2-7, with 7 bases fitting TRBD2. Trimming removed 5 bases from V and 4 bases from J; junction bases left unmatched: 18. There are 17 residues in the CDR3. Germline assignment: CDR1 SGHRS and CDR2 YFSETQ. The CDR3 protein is CASSFTPSGGSNYEQYF. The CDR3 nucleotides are TGCGCCAGCAGTTTTACCCCCAGTGGCGGGAGTAATTACGAGCAGTACTTC.

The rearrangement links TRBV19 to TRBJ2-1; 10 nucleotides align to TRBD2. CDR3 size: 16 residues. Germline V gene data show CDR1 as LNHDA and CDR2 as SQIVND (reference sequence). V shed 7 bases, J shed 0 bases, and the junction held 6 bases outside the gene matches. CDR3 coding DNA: TGTGCCAGTAACTCAGGACTAGCGGCCTCCTACAATGAGCAGTTCTTC. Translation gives CASNSGLAASYNEQFF.

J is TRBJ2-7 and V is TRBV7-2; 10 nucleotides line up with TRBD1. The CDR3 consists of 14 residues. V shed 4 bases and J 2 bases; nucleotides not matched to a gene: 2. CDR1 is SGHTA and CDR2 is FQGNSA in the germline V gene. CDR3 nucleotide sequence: TGTGCCAGCAGCTACGGGACAGGGGCCTACGAGCAGTACTTC. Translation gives CASSYGTGAYEQYF. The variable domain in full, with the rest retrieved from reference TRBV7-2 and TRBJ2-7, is GAGVSQSPSNKVTEKGKDVELRCDPISGHTALYWYRQSLGQGLEFLIYFQGNSAPDKSGLPSDRFSAERTGGSVSTLTIQRTQQEDSAVYLCASSYGTGAYEQYFGPGTRLTVT.

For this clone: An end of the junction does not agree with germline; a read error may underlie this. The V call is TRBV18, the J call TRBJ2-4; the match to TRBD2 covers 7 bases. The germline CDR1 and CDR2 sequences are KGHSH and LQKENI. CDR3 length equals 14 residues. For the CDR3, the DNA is TGTGCCAGCTCACCATCGAGACGGGAGGAGGTTATGGACTTC. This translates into CASSPSRREEVMDF.